Below are 23 T cell receptor beta chains sequenced from a single sample in a study of blood T cell repertoires in COVID-19. TCRdb keeps only in-frame clones here, not all; method: immunoSEQ multiplex PCR. The sample carries 100,000 to 150,000 clones, approximately 70% recorded once. The sequenced material came from peripheral blood. Receptors originate from a human donor with acute or convalescent COVID-19. The donor label of this sample is uncertain.

The chain joins TRBV3-1 (or the pseudogene TRBV3-2) to TRBJ1-2; D gene unclear. V was clipped by 3 bases and J by 7 bases, with 12 bases between them. This CDR3 region has 13 residues. Looked up from germline, CDR1 is LGHDT and CDR2 is YNNKEL (reference sequence). The CDR3 nucleotides are TGTGCCAGCAGCCATGCAGGCCCGTCTGGCTACACCTTC. Amino acid sequence: CASSHAGPSGYTF.

The CDR3, as DNA: TGTGCCAGCAGATCTTTGGGGGCGGGCACCGGGGAGCTGTTTTTT. It specifies CASRSLGAGTGELFF. The V call is TRBV11-2, the J call TRBJ2-2; possibly TRBD1 for D (6 bases). The germline V and J ends were trimmed by 6 bases and 4 bases, with 15 bases remaining between them. From germline, CDR1 is SGHAT and CDR2 FQNNGV. This CDR3 is 15 amino acids long.

The chain employs TRBV5-1 and TRBJ2-3; 7 positions agree with TRBD2. Germline V gene data show CDR1 as SGHRS and CDR2 as YFSETQ. This CDR3 is 15 amino acids long. Trimming took 4 bases from V and 2 from J; bases not matched to a gene: 7. CDR3 protein: CASSRGGFNTDTQYF. The CDR3 DNA is TGCGCCAGCAGCCGCGGGGGTTTTAACACAGATACGCAGTATTTT.

V usage is TRBV23-1 and J usage is TRBJ2-7, with 7 nucleotides matching TRBD1. TRBV23-1 has ORF status, its function being uncertain. The CDR3 sequence is 17 residues long. The V gene end was trimmed by 11 bases and the J gene end by 2 bases; junction bases not matched to a gene: 21. CDR3 amino acids: CAFGIGGSSLHTYEQYV. The CDR3 DNA is TGCGCCTTCGGCATAGGGGGCAGTTCGCTACATACCTACGAGCAGTACGTC.

The chain recombines TRBV28 with TRBJ1-6; 7 bases agree with TRBD1. With V trimmed by 4 bases and J by 7 bases, 7 bases remained unmatched. Germline V gives CDR1 MDHEN, CDR2 SYDVKM. The CDR3 contains 15 residues. The CDR3 DNA sequence: TGTGCCAGCAGTTGGGGGGACAGATACAATTCACCCCTCCACTTT. It encodes CASSWGDRYNSPLHF.

The chain carries TRBV6-5 and TRBJ2-7, with D tentatively TRBD1 (6 bases). V lost 4 bases and J 3 bases, leaving 10 bases between the germline ends. CDR1 is MNHEY and CDR2 is SVGAGI in the germline V gene. CDR3 length equals 13 residues. CDR3 region: CASSSRTVYEQYV. The CDR3 nucleotides are TGTGCCAGCAGTTCCCGGACAGTCTACGAGCAGTACGTC.

This clone appeared many times. The identical CDR3 is also encoded by other nucleotide sequences in the sample. The rearrangement joins TRBV2 to TRBJ1-1, with D perhaps matching TRBD1 (5 bases). V was clipped by 1 base and J by 6 bases, with 9 bases between them. Germline loops: CDR1 SNHLY, CDR2 FYNNEI. The CDR3 totals 13 residues. This CDR3 reads CASSEVRGPEAFF. In DNA, the CDR3 is TGTGCCAGCAGTGAAGTTAGGGGCCCTGAAGCTTTCTTT.

The sample holds one count of this clone. This chain joins TRBV4-1 and TRBJ1-1; 7 positions agree with TRBD1. Germline-derived CDR1 and CDR2 are MGHRA and YSYEKL. The trim removed 1 base at V and 5 bases at J, leaving 7 bases unmatched. This CDR3 contains 15 residues. The CDR3 sequence is CASSQVRGRGTEAFF. The DNA for the CDR3 is TGCGCCAGCAGCCAAGTGAGGGGGCGCGGGACTGAAGCTTTCTTT.

The rearrangement uses TRBV5-6 and TRBJ2-7, with unresolved D. Germline loops: CDR1 SGHDT, CDR2 YYEEEE. The CDR3 runs to 14 residues. V lost 0 bases and J 0 bases, leaving 7 bases between the germline ends. CDR3 sequence: CASSLDGSSYEQYV. Written as DNA, the CDR3 is TGTGCCAGCAGCTTGGATGGCAGCTCCTACGAGCAGTACGTC.

The V call is TRBV12-3 or TRBV12-4, the J call TRBJ2-1; 8 bases map to TRBD2. The CDR3 contains 13 residues. J was trimmed by 10 bases and V by 2 bases; bases with no gene match: 4. CDR3 sequence reads: CASSLFGGGEQFF. The DNA for the CDR3 is TGTGCCAGCAGTTTATTCGGGGGGGGCGAGCAGTTCTTC.

The V call is TRBV19, the J call TRBJ1-4; weak D call: TRBD1 (6 bases). In germline, CDR1 is LNHDA, CDR2 SQIVND (reference sequence). V was pared by 3 bases and J by 2 bases, with 10 bases between. CDR3 length: 15 amino acids. CDR3 bases: TGTGCCAGTAGTATTCGGGGGGCGACTAATGAAAAACTGTTTTTT. Protein product: CASSIRGATNEKLFF.

The chain is built from TRBV7-2 and TRBJ2-4; TRBD1 is a possible D gene (7 bases). CDR1 SGHTA and CDR2 FQGNSA come from the germline V gene. Between the trimmed V and J ends, which lost 1 base and 2 bases, there was a span of 12 bases. CDR3 length: 16 amino acids. The CDR3 reads CASSLGQGGSKNIQYF. CDR3 bases: TGTGCCAGCAGCTTAGGTCAGGGGGGCTCCAAAAACATTCAGTACTTC.

The gene calls are TRBV15 and TRBJ1-2; 7 bases agree with TRBD1. The CDR3 is made up of 15 amino acids. Germline trimming cut 1 base from V and 8 bases from J; bases unmatched to any gene: 10. The germline V gene encodes CDR1 LNHNV and CDR2 YYDKDF (reference sequence). CDR3 coding DNA: TGTGCCACCAGCAGAGGGGGACAGTCGATGCGGGGCTACACCTTC. Translation gives CATSRGGQSMRGYTF.

The chain combines TRBV6-5 with TRBJ2-3; TRBD2 aligns across 7 bases. The junction had 12 bases not matched to a gene; V was cut back by 6 bases and J by 6 bases. Germline CDR1 is MNHEY and CDR2 is SVGAGI. The CDR3 spans 15 residues. Here the CDR3 DNA reads TGTGCCAGCAGAGTTACCGGCCAGGGAGGGGATACGCAGTATTTT. It encodes CASRVTGQGGDTQYF.

The rearrangement uses TRBV5-1 and TRBJ1-4; 7 positions agree with TRBD1. The germline gives CDR1 SGHRS, CDR2 YFSETQ. J gave up 8 bases and V 4 bases, and 8 bases lay outside the gene matches. The length of the CDR3 is 14 residues. Here the CDR3 DNA reads TGCGCCAGCAGCCCTGACAGGGAGGAGGAAAAACTGTTTTTT. This sequence encodes CASSPDREEEKLFF.

This clone has a handful of counts. V usage is TRBV11-2 and J usage is TRBJ1-5, with 7 bases identical to TRBD1. The CDR3 spans 13 residues. J was trimmed by 6 bases and V by 5 bases; bases with no gene match: 4. Looked up from germline, CDR1 is SGHAT and CDR2 is FQNNGV. The chain's CDR3 is CASSVHRGQPQHF. As DNA, the CDR3 is TGTGCCAGCAGCGTACACAGGGGTCAGCCCCAGCATTTT.

Notes on this clone: The same CDR3 can be traced to other DNA sequences in this sample. The chain uses TRBV19 and TRBJ1-5, with D perhaps matching TRBD1 (6 bases). CDR3 size: 14 residues. CDR1 LNHDA and CDR2 SQIVND come from the germline V gene (reference sequence). V was pared by 4 bases and J by 0 bases, with 7 bases between. This chain's CDR3 is CASSRTDSNQPQHF. DNA for the CDR3: TGTGCCAGTAGTAGGACAGATAGCAATCAGCCCCAGCATTTT.

The chain links TRBV7-2 to TRBJ2-2; D not resolved. The CDR3 runs to 15 residues. CDR1 and CDR2 (germline): SGHTA, FQGNSA. The V end was cut by 2 bases, the J end by 1 base, with 8 bases between. CDR3 nucleotides: TGTGCCAGCAGCTTAATGCGATGGAACACCGGGGAGCTGTTTTTT. Its protein is CASSLMRWNTGELFF. Full variable domain (rest looked up from reference TRBV7-2 and TRBJ2-2): GAGVSQSPSNKVTEKGKDVELRCDPISGHTALYWYRQSLGQGLEFLIYFQGNSAPDKSGLPSDRFSAERTGGSVSTLTIQRTQQEDSAVYLCASSLMRWNTGELFFGEGSRLTVL.

The chain carries TRBV28 and TRBJ1-2, with D perhaps TRBD1 (6 bases). The V end was cut by 4 bases, the J end by 8 bases, with 23 bases between. The V gene's germline CDR1 is MDHEN and CDR2 SYDVKM. CDR3 size: 16 residues. The CDR3 protein is CASSSGGVTGQEGYTF. DNA of the CDR3: TGTGCCAGCAGTTCTGGGGGGGTTACAGGGCAGGAAGGCTACACCTTC.

This clone occurred many times. This rearrangement joins TRBV19 to TRBJ1-4; tentative D call: TRBD1 (6 bases). Trimming took off 8 bases at V and 5 bases at J, with 12 bases between the two ends. Germline lookup yields CDR1 LNHDA and CDR2 SQIVND (reference sequence). CDR3 size: 13 residues. The CDR3 reads CASLNRANEKLFF. The CDR3 bases are TGTGCCAGTCTCAACAGGGCAAATGAAAAACTGTTTTTT.

This chain joins TRBV4-1 and TRBJ1-2; 7 bases fit TRBD1. J was trimmed by 4 bases and V by 0 bases; bases with no gene match: 5. The CDR3 spans 15 residues. Germline V gives CDR1 MGHRA, CDR2 YSYEKL. The CDR3 DNA sequence: TGCGCCAGCAGCCAAGACCCGACAGGGCCCTATGGCTACACCTTC. Residues: CASSQDPTGPYGYTF.

This clone was observed many times. This chain links TRBV7-8 with TRBJ1-2; 7 nucleotides align to TRBD1. CDR1 and CDR2 from the germline V gene are SGHVS and FQNEAQ. CDR3 length: 16 amino acids. V was clipped by 5 bases and J by 0 bases; unmatched bases: 9. The CDR3 region is CASSRIQGSANYGYTF. CDR3 bases: TGTGCCAGCAGCCGGATACAGGGGTCAGCTAACTATGGCTACACCTTC.

The chain uses TRBV18 and TRBJ1-1; D gene uncertain. Deletions cut 3 bases from V and 1 base from J, with 9 bases between. Germline V gives CDR1 KGHSH, CDR2 LQKENI. This CDR3 has 14 residues. CDR3 nucleotides: TGTGCCAGCTCACCTTATGCAGGGAACACTGAAGCTTTCTTT. Translated, it gives CASSPYAGNTEAFF.